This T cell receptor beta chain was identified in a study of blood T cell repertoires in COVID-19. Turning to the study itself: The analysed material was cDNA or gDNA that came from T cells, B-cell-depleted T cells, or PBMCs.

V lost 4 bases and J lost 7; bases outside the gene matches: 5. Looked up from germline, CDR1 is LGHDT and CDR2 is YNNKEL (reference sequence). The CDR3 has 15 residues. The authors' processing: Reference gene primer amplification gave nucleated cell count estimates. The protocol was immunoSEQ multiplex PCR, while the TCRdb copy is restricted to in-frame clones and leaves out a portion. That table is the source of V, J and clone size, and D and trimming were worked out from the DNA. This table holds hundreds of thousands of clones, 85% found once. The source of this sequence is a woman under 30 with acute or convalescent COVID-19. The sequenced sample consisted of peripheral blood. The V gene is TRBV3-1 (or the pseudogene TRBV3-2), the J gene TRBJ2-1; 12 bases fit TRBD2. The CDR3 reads CASSPSLAGGNEQFF. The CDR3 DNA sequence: TGTGCCAGCAGCCCCTCTCTAGCGGGAGGGAATGAGCAGTTCTTC.